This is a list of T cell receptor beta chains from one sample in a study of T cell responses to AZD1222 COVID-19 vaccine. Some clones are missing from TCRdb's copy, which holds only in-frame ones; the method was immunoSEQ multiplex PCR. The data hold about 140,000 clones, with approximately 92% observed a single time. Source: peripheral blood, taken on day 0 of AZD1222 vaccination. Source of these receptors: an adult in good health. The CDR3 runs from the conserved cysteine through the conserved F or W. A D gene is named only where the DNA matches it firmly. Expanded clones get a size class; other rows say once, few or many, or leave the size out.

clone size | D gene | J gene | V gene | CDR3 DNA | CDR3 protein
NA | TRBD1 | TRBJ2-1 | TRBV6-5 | TGTGCCAGCAGTTCCTCCGGGACAGCCTACAATGAGCAGTTCTTC | CASSSSGTAYNEQFF
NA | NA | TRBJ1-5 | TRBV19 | TGTGCCAGTAGTATAGATGGAGGGGCGCATCAGCCCCAGCATTTT | CASSIDGGAHQPQHF
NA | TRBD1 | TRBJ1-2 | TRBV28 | TGTGCCAGCAAAAATCCCGGGACAGGTCGTGGCTACACCTTC | CASKNPGTGRGYTF
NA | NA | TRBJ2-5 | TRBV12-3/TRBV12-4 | TGTGCCAGCAGTTTCCGGGGGCGCGAGACCCAGTACTTC | CASSFRGRETQYF
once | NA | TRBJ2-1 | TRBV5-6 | TGTGCCAGCAGCTTAAGCGGAGTAAGCTCCTACAATGAGCAGTTCTTC | CASSLSGVSSYNEQFF
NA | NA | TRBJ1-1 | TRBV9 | TGTGCCAGCAGCGTAGGGAACAGCGGGAACACTGAAGCTTTCTTT | CASSVGNSGNTEAFF
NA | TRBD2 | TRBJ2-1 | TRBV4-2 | TGTGCCAGCAGCCAAGAGTGGCGGACTAGTAGCTCCTACAATGAGCAGTTCTTC | CASSQEWRTSSSYNEQFF
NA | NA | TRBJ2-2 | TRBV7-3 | TGTGCCAGCAGCTTATCCGCAGGGTTTGGGTCCGGGGAGCTGTTTTTT | CASSLSAGFGSGELFF
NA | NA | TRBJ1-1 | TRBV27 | TGTGCCAGCAGTTTAAGGGGGAACACTGAAGCTTTCTTT | CASSLRGNTEAFF
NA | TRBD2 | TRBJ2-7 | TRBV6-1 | TGTGCCAGCAGTGAAGCCGCGGGAGGAGATCCCTACGAGCAGTACTTC | CASSEAAGGDPYEQYF
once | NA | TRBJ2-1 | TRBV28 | TGTGCCAGCAGTCCGCGAACGGTTCTTTTTAGCTCCTACAATGAGCAGTTCTTC | CASSPRTVLFSSYNEQFF
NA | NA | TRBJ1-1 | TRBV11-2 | TGTGCCAGCAGCCCCCCGTCCACTGAAGCTTTCTTT | CASSPPSTEAFF
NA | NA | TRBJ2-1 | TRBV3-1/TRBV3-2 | TGTGCCAGCAGCCAACAAGGGACGTTTGGGATTAAGGTCGACAATGAGCAGTTCTTC | CASSQQGTFGIKVDNEQFF
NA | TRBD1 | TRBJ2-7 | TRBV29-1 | TGCAGCGTTGCGCGGCAGGGGGCTGGCGAGCAGTACTTC | CSVARQGAGEQYF
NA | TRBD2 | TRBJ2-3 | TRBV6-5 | TGTGCCAGCGCCCCCCTAGCGGGGGGGACAGATACGCAGTATTTT | CASAPLAGGTDTQYF
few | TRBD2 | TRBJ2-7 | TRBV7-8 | TGTGCCAGCAGCCAGGAAGCGGGGGAGCAGTACTTC | CASSQEAGEQYF
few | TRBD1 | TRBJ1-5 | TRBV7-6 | TGTGCCAGCAGCAGGGACAGCTATAGCAATCAGCCCCAGCATTTT | CASSRDSYSNQPQHF
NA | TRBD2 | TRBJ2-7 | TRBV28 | TGTGCCAGCGCAAAGGATGGAAAACTGGGACTAGCGGGAGGAGTCAACGAGCAGTACTTC | CASAKDGKLGLAGGVNEQYF
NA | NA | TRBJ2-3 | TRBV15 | TGTGCCACCAGCAGGGGTGCCTCAACTAGCACAGATACGCAGTATTTT | CATSRGASTSTDTQYF
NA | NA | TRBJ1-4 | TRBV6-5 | TGTGCCTCCAGGGGTTCAACTAATGAAAAACTGTTTTTT | CASRGSTNEKLFF
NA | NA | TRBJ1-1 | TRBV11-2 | TGTGCCAGCAGCCCTGGACAGAACACTGAAGCTTTCTTT | CASSPGQNTEAFF
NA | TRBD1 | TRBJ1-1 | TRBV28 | TGTGCCAGCAGACAAACAGGGGGCGCAGACACTGAAGCTTTCTTT | CASRQTGGADTEAFF
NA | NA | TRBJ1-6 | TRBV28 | TGTGCCAGCAGTTTAGGACAGATAAATTCACCCCTCCACTTT | CASSLGQINSPLHF
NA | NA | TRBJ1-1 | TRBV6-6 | TGTGCCAGCATTTTATACAGGGATACTGAAGCTTTCTTT | CASILYRDTEAFF
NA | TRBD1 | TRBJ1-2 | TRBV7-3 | TGTGCCAGCAGCAAGGGACAGGTGACCTATGGCTACACCTTC | CASSKGQVTYGYTF
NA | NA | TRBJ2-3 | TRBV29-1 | TGCAGCGTTGTTGTGGGATCTAGCACAGATACGCAGTATTTT | CSVVVGSSTDTQYF
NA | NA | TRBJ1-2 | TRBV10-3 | TGTGCCACCTCGCTCGAGTATGGCTACACCTTC | CATSLEYGYTF
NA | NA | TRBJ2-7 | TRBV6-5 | TGTGCCAGCACCCCCGGCAGGGACGAGGTCTACGAGCAGTACTTC | CASTPGRDEVYEQYF
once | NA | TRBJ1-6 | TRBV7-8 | TGTGCCAGCAGCTTACAGAGCCTGAATTCACCCCTCCACTTT | CASSLQSLNSPLHF
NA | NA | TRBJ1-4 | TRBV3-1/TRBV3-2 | TGTGCCAGCAGCCACAGGGTGAGTGGTGAAAAACTGTTTTTT | CASSHRVSGEKLFF
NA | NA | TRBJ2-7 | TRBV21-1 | TGTGCCAGCAGCAAAGAAAGGACGCAGTACTTC | CASSKERTQYF
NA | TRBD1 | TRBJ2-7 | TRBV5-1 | TGCGCCAGCAGCTTGGGGGACAGTCCCTACGAGCAGTACTTC | CASSLGDSPYEQYF
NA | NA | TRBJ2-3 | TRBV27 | TGTGCCAGCAGTTTATTAAGCGCAGATACGCAGTATTTT | CASSLLSADTQYF
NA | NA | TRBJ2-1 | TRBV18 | TGTGCCAGCTCACCTTTGCCGGAGGGGAATGAGCAGTTCTTC | CASSPLPEGNEQFF
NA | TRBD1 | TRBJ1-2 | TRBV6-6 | TGTGCCAGCAGTCAGACCTCCCGACAGGGGCCCAGAGGGGCGGATGGCTACACCTTC | CASSQTSRQGPRGADGYTF
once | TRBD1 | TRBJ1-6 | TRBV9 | TGTGCCAGCAGCGCCTCCGGGACAGCGAATTCACCCCTCCACTTT | CASSASGTANSPLHF
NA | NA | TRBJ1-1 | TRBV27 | TGTGCCAGCAGTTATCGGACTACAGGGCGATTCACTGAAGCTTTCTTT | CASSYRTTGRFTEAFF
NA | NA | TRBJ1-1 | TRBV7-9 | TGTGCCAGCAGCTTTCGGGCTAACACTGAAGCTTTCTTT | CASSFRANTEAFF
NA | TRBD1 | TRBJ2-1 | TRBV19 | TGTGCCAGTAGACCGGGACAGAACTACAATGAGCAGTTCTTC | CASRPGQNYNEQFF
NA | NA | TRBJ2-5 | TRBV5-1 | TGCGCCAGCAGCTGGCGGGACACCCAAGAGACCCAGTACTTC | CASSWRDTQETQYF
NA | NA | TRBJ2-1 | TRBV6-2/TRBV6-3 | TGTGCCAGCAGCGTCTACAATGAGCAGTTCTTC | CASSVYNEQFF
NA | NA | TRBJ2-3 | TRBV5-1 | TGCGCCAGCAGCCGGGGGCACACAGATTCTAGCACAGATACGCAGTATTTT | CASSRGHTDSSTDTQYF
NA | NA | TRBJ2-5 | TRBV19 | TGTGCCAGTAGTATCCAGGATGGGGCCGGAGGGCAAGAGACCCAGTACTTC | CASSIQDGAGGQETQYF
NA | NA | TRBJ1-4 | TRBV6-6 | TGTGCCAGCAGTTATATGGGGGTTGGCGAAAAACTGTTTTTT | CASSYMGVGEKLFF
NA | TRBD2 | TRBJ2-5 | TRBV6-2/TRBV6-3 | TGTGCCAGCAGTTACGGCGGGGGGACGGAGACCCAGTACTTC | CASSYGGGTETQYF
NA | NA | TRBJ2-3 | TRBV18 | TGTGCCAGCTCGCCTCCCCCCGGAAATACGCAGTATTTT | CASSPPPGNTQYF
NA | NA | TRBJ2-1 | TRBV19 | TGTGCCAGTAGTCTCGGACTTTCCAATGAGCAGTTCTTC | CASSLGLSNEQFF
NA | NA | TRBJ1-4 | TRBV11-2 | TGTGCCAGCAGCTTCGGACGGCACGAAAAACTGTTTTTT | CASSFGRHEKLFF
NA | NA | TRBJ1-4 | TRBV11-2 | TGTGCCAGCAGCTCCCCAGGGACAACTAATGAAAAACTGTTTTTT | CASSSPGTTNEKLFF
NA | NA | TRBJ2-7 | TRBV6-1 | TGTGCCAGCAGTGAGGAGGGGGTTTACGAGCAGTACTTC | CASSEEGVYEQYF
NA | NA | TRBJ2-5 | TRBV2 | TGTGCCAGCAGTGAGGTTCTAGGAGAGACCCAGTACTTC | CASSEVLGETQYF
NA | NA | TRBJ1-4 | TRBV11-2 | TGTGCCAGCAGCTTTGGGCACCGTAATGAAAAACTGTTTTTT | CASSFGHRNEKLFF
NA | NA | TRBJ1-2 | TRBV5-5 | TGTGCCAGCAGCTTGGCTGATAACTATGGCTACACCTTC | CASSLADNYGYTF